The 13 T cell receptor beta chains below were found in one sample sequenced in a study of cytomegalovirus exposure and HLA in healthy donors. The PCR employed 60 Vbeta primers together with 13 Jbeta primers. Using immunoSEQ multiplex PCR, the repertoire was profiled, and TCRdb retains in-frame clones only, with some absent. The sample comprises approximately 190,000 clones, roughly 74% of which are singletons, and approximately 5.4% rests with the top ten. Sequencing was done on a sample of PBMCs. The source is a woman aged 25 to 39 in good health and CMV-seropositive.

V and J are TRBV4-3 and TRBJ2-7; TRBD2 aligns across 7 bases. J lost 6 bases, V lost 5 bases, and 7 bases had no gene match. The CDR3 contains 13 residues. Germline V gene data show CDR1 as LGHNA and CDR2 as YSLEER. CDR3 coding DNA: TGCGCCAGCAGCGTCCTGGGAGGGAGCGAGCAGTACTTC. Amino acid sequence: CASSVLGGSEQYF.

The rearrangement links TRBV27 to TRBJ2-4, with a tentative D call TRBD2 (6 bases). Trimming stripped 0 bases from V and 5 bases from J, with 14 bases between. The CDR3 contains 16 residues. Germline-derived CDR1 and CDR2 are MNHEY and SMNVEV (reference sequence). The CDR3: CASSLSKGSGQNIQYF. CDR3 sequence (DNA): TGTGCCAGCAGTTTATCGAAGGGGAGCGGGCAAAACATTCAGTACTTC.

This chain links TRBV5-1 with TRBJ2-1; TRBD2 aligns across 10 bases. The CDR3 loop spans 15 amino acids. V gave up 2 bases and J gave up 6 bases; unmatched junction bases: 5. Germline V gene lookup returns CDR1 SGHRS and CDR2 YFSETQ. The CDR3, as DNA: TGCGCCAGCAGCTTTAGCGGGGGGCCCTCCAATGAGCAGTTCTTC. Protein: CASSFSGGPSNEQFF. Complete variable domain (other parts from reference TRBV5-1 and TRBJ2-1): KAGVTQTPRYLIKTRGQQVTLSCSPISGHRSVSWYQQTPGQGLQFLFEYFSETQRNKGNFPGRFSGRQFSNSRSEMNVSTLELGDSALYLCASSFSGGPSNEQFFGPGTRLTVL.

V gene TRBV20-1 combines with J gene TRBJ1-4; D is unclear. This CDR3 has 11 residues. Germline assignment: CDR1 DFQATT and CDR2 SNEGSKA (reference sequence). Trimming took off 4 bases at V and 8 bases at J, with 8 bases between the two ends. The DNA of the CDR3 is TGCAGTGCTATATTTGAGGAAAAACTGTTTTTT. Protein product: CSAIFEEKLFF.

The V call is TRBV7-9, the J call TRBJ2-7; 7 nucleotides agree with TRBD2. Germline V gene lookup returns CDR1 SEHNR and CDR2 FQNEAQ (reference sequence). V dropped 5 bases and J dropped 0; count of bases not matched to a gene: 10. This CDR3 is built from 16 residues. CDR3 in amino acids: CASSRLKAGSSYEQYF. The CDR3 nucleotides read TGTGCCAGCAGCCGACTGAAAGCGGGGAGCTCCTACGAGCAGTACTTC.

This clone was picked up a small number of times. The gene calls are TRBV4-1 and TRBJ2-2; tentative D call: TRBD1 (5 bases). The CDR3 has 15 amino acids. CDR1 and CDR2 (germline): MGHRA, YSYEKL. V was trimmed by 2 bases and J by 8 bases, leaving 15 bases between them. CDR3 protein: CASSQWSGFSGELFF. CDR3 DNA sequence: TGCGCCAGCAGCCAATGGTCAGGGTTCTCTGGGGAGCTGTTTTTT.

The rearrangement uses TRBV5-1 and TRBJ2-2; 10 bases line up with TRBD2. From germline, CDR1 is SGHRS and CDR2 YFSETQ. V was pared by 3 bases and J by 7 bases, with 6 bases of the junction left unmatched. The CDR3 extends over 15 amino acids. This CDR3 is CASSSLAGVGGELFF. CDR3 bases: TGCGCCAGCAGCTCGCTAGCGGGAGTTGGCGGGGAGCTGTTTTTT.

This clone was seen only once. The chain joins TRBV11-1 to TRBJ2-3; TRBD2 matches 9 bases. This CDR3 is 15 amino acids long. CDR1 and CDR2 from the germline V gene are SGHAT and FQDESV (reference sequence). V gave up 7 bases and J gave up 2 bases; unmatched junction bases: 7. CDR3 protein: CASNPSGGSTDTQYF. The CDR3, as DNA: TGTGCCAGCAATCCGAGCGGGGGGTCCACAGATACGCAGTATTTT.

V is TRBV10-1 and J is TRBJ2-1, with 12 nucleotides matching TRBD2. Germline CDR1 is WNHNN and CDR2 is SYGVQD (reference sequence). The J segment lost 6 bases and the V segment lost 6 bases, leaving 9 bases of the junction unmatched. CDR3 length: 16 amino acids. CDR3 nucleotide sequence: TGCGCCAGCAGCTACCTAGCGGGAGGGCCTGGCAATGAGCAGTTCTTC. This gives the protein CASSYLAGGPGNEQFF.

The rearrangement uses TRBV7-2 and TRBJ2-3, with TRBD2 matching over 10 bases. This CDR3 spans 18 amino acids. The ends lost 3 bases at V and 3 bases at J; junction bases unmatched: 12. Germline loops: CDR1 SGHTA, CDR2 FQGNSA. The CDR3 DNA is TGTGCCAGCAGCTTCCTTTCTAGCGGGAGAGGTGGGACAGATACGCAGTATTTT. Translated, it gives CASSFLSSGRGGTDTQYF. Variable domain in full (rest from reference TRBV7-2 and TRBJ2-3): GAGVSQSPSNKVTEKGKDVELRCDPISGHTALYWYRQSLGQGLEFLIYFQGNSAPDKSGLPSDRFSAERTGGSVSTLTIQRTQQEDSAVYLCASSFLSSGRGGTDTQYFGPGTRLTVL.

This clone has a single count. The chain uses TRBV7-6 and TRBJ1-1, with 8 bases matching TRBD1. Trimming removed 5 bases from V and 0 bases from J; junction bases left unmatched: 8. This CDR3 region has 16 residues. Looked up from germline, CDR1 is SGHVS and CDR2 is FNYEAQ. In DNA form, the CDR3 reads TGTGCCAGCAGCCTAGGGACAGGAGCGTTGAACACTGAAGCTTTCTTT. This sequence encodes CASSLGTGALNTEAFF.

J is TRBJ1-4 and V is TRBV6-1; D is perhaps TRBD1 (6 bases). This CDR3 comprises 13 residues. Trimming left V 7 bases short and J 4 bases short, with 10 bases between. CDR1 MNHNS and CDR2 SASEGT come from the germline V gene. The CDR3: CASILQGNEKLFF. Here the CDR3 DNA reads TGTGCCAGCATTTTACAGGGTAATGAAAAACTGTTTTTT.

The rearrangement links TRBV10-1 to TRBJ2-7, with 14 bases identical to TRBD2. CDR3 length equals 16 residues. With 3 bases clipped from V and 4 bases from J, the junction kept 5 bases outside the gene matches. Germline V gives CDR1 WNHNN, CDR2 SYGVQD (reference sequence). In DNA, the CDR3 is TGCGCCAGCAGTGAAGGTCGGACTAGCGGGAGGTACGAGCAGTACTTC. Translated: CASSEGRTSGRYEQYF.